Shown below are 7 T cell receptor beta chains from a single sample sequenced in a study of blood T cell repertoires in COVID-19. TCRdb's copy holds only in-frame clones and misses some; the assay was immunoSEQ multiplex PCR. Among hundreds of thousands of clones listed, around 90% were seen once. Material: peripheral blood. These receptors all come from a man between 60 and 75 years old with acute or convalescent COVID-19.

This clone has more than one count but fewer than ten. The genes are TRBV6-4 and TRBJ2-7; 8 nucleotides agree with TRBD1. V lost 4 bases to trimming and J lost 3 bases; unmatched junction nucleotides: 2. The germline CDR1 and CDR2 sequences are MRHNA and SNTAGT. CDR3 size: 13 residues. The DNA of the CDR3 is TGTGCCAGCAGTGCCGACAGGGGCTACGAGCAGTACTTC. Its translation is CASSADRGYEQYF.

CDR3 protein: CASSGLTFGGELFF. CDR3 bases: TGTGCCAGCAGTGGCCTTACTTTTGGCGGGGAGCTGTTTTTT. The chain uses TRBV2 and TRBJ2-2; D is ambiguous. CDR1 is SNHLY and CDR2 is FYNNEI in the germline V gene. V lost 4 bases and J lost 7, with 13 bases in between. This CDR3 is built from 14 residues.

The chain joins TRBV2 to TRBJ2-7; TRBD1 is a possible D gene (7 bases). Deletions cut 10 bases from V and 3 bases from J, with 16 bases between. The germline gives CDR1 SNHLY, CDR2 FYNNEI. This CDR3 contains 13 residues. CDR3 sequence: CATKGQGGYEQYF. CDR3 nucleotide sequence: TGTGCCACCAAGGGCCAGGGGGGCTACGAGCAGTACTTC.

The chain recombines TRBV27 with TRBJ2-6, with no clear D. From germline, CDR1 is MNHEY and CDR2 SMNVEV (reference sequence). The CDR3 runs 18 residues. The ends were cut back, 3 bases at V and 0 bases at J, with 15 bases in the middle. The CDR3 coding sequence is TGTGCCAGCAGTTTTGCGGCAGACTGGTTCTCTGGGGCCAACGTCCTGACTTTC. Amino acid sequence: CASSFAADWFSGANVLTF.

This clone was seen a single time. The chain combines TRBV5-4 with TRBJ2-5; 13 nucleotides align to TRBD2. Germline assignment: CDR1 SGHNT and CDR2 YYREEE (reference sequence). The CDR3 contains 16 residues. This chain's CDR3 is CATTPPGLAGKETQYF. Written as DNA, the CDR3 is TGTGCAACCACCCCGCCGGGACTAGCGGGGAAAGAGACCCAGTACTTC. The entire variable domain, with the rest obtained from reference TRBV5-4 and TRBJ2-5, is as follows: ETGVTQSPTHLIKTRGQQVTLRCSSQSGHNTVSWYQQALGQGPQFIFQYYREEENGRGNFPPRFSGLQFPNYSSELNVNALELDDSALYLCATTPPGLAGKETQYFGPGTRLLVL.

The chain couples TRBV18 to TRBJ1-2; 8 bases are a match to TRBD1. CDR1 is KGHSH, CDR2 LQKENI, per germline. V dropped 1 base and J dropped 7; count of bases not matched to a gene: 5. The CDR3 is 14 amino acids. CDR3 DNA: TGTGCCAGCTCACCACGGCAGGGGGCGAGTGGCTACACCTTC. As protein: CASSPRQGASGYTF.

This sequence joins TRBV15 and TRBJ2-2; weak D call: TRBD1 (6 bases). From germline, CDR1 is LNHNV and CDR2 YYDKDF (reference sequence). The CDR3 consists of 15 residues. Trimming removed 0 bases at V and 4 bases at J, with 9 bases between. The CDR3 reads CATSRDTGSTGELFF. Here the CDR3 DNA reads TGTGCCACCAGCAGAGATACAGGGTCCACCGGGGAGCTGTTTTTT. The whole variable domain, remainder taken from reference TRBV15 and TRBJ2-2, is DAMVIQNPRYQVTQFGKPVTLSCSQTLNHNVMYWYQQKSSQAPKLLFHYYDKDFNNEADTPDNFQSRRPNTSFCFLDIRSPGLGDTAMYLCATSRDTGSTGELFFGEGSRLTVL.